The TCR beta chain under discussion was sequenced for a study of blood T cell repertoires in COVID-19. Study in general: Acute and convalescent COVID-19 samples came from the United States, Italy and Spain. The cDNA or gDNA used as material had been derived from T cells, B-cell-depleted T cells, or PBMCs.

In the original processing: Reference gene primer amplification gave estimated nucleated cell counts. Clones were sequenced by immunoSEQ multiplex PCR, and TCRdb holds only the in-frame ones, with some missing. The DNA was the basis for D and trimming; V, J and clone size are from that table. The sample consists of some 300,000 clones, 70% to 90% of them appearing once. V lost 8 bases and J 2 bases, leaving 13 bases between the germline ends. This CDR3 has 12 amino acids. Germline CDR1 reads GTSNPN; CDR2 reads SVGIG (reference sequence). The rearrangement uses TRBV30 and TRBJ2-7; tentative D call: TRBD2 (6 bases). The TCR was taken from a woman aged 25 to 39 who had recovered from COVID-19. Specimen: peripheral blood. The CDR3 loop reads CAGGTPTYEQYF. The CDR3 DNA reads TGTGCCGGCGGGACGCCGACCTACGAGCAGTACTTC.